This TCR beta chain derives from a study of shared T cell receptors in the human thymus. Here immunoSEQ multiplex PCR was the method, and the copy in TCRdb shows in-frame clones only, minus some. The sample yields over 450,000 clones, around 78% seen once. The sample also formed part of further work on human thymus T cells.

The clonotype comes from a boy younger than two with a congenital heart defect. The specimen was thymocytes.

The DNA of the CDR3 is TGTGCCAGCAGCACCCGACCGGGACAGGGCTTCGACGAGCAGTACTTC. This codes for CASSTRPGQGFDEQYF. V usage is TRBV7-8 and J usage is TRBJ2-7; 9 positions agree with TRBD1. Germline loops: CDR1 SGHVS, CDR2 FQNEAQ. This CDR3 region has 16 residues. Trimming at V came to 5 bases and at J to 5 bases, leaving 13 bases not matched to a gene. The variable domain in full, completed from reference TRBV7-8 and TRBJ2-7, reads GAGVSQSPRYKVAKRGQDVALRCDPISGHVSLFWYQQALGQGPEFLTYFQNEAQLDKSGLPSDRFFAERPEGSVSTLKIQRTQQEDSAVYLCASSTRPGQGFDEQYFGPGTRLTVT.